The 24 T cell receptor beta chains listed next were all sequenced from one sample in a study of T cells in Graves' hyperthyroidism and ophthalmopathy. It was RNA transcripts that yielded the amplified TCR beta CDR3 regions. First-round RT-PCR with HTBI primers amplified the TCR CDR3 region. MiXCR was run by TCRdb on the multiplex PCR reads, yielding one entry per CDR3 protein. The table has roughly 700,000 distinct CDR3 sequences, about 18% seen once; the top ten hold around 15%. The sequencing sample was made of blood. The receptors here all came from a man aged 50 or older with Graves' hyperthyroidism.

This clonotype was observed many times. The chain recombines TRBV11-2 with TRBJ1-2; D is unclear. Trimming removed 6 bases at V and 3 bases at J, with 8 bases between. Germline V gene sequence: CDR1 SGHAT, CDR2 FQNNGV. The CDR3 consists of 12 residues. The CDR3 spells CASRRGDYGYTF. The CDR3 nucleotides read TGTGCCAGCAGGCGGGGAGACTATGGCTACACCTTC.

This clonotype has a count of ten or more. The chain has TRBV3-1 and TRBJ1-6, with D perhaps TRBD1 (6 bases). V was clipped by 7 bases and J by 9 bases, with 10 bases between them. Germline V lookup: CDR1 LGHDT, CDR2 YNNKEL (reference sequence). The CDR3 runs to 12 residues. CDR3 nucleotide sequence: TGTGCCAGCACCTCGACAGGTTCACCCCTCCACTTT. Translating it yields CASTSTGSPLHF.

Regarding this clonotype: Given a much more abundant clone one base away, this may be a read error. V usage is TRBV30 and J usage is TRBJ2-7; TRBD1 aligns across 12 bases. The CDR3 has 17 residues. CDR1 and CDR2 (germline): GTSNPN, SVGIG (reference sequence). CDR3 residues: CARSAGDRGRGPHEQYF. CDR3 bases: TGTGCCCGGAGTGCGGGGGACAGGGGGCGAGGGCCCCACGAGCAGTACTTC.

In this sample, this clonotype turned up many times. The rearrangement links TRBV6-1 to TRBJ2-1; weak D call: TRBD1 (6 bases). Looked up from germline, CDR1 is MNHNS and CDR2 is SASEGT. Deletions cut 7 bases from V and 6 bases from J, with 13 bases between. This CDR3 contains 13 residues. DNA of the CDR3: TGTGCCAGCATCAGGGGTGCCGTCAATGAGCAGTTCTTC. Translating gives CASIRGAVNEQFF.

This sequence joins TRBV3-1 and TRBJ2-7, with D unclear. Germline CDR1 reads LGHDT; CDR2 reads YNNKEL (reference sequence). The V and J ends lost 3 bases and 3 bases respectively, with 15 bases between them. There are 15 residues in the CDR3. The CDR3 DNA reads TGTGCCAGCAGCCATGAACATCACTCCCTCTACGAGCAGTACTTC. Residues: CASSHEHHSLYEQYF.

This chain links TRBV10-3 with TRBJ2-7, with no clear D. The length of the CDR3 is 11 residues. V was clipped by 9 bases and J by 2 bases, with 8 bases between them. The germline V gene encodes CDR1 ENHRY and CDR2 SYGVKD. CDR3 DNA: TGTGCCATAGGCTCAGCCTACGAGCAGTACTTC. Translating it yields CAIGSAYEQYF.

This clonotype was detected only a few times. This sequence joins TRBV6-2 or TRBV6-3 and TRBJ2-5; D possibly uses TRBD1 or TRBD2 (5 bases each). The V gene's germline CDR1 is MNHEY and CDR2 SVGEGT. V dropped 5 bases and J dropped 2 bases, with 12 bases sitting between them. This CDR3 contains 14 residues. The CDR3 is CASSQPGRQETQYF. DNA of the CDR3: TGTGCCAGCAGTCAACCGGGACGGCAAGAGACCCAGTACTTC.

A word on this clonotype: It may be a read error: a sequence one base away is much more abundant. The rearrangement joins TRBV9 to TRBJ2-7, with D perhaps being TRBD1 or TRBD2 (5 bases each). Trimming took 3 bases from V and 0 from J, leaving 13 bases between them. Germline lookup yields CDR1 SGDLS and CDR2 YYNGEE. This CDR3 is built from 15 residues. CDR3 region: CASSGGIANSYEQYF. CDR3 nucleotides: TGTGCCAGCAGCGGGGGGATAGCCAACTCCTACGAGCAGTACTTC.

A few counts support this clonotype. The chain couples TRBV7-9 to TRBJ2-2; D remains ambiguous. V shed 5 bases and J shed 3 bases, with 10 bases lying between them. The CDR3 spans 14 residues. Germline CDR1 SEHNR, CDR2 FQNEAQ (reference sequence). The CDR3 region has the DNA TGTGCCAGCAGCCAGATTACAGACACCGGGGAGCTGTTTTTT. It encodes CASSQITDTGELFF.

This clonotype was seen more than once but under ten times. The chain recombines TRBV30 with TRBJ2-5; no reliable D call. CDR3 length: 12 residues. The germline V and J ends were trimmed by 0 bases and 2 bases, with 4 bases remaining between them. Germline CDR1 GTSNPN, CDR2 SVGIG (reference sequence). The CDR3 here is CAWSVHQETQYF. CDR3 DNA: TGTGCCTGGAGTGTACATCAAGAGACCCAGTACTTC.

This clonotype appeared many times. V and J are TRBV12-3 or TRBV12-4 and TRBJ2-1; 16 bases agree with TRBD2. V was pared by 7 bases and J by 7 bases, with 4 bases of the junction left unmatched. This CDR3 comprises 15 residues. The CDR3 DNA sequence: TGTGCCAGCACGGGACTAGCGGGAGGGGCAAATGAGCAGTTCTTC. Its translation is CASTGLAGGANEQFF.

This clonotype was counted between two and nine times. A clone one base away is much larger, so this may be a read error. V usage is TRBV15 and J usage is TRBJ2-1; TRBD1 aligns across 7 bases. This CDR3 region has 14 residues. Germline V gene lookup returns CDR1 LNHNV and CDR2 YYDKDF (reference sequence). Written as DNA, the CDR3 is TGTGCCGCCAGCGGCCGGGACAGTGGGGATGAGCAGTTCTTC. It translates to CAASGRDSGDEQFF.

CDR3 in amino acids: CASGTTYYEQYF. CDR3 sequence (DNA): TGTGCCAGCGGGACCACGTACTACGAGCAGTACTTC. The chain is built from TRBV12-3 or TRBV12-4 and TRBJ2-7, with D possibly being TRBD1 or TRBD2 (5 bases each). The V and J ends lost 8 bases and 3 bases respectively, with 11 bases between them. CDR3 length: 12 amino acids.

There are many counts of this clonotype. The chain has TRBV30 and TRBJ1-1; possible D gene TRBD1, 6 bases. The V end was cut by 3 bases, the J end by 3 bases, with 11 bases between. The CDR3 contains 13 residues. Germline V gene lookup returns CDR1 GTSNPN and CDR2 SVGIG (reference sequence). Here the CDR3 reads CAWSRGLDTEAFF. The CDR3 nucleotides are TGTGCCTGGAGCCGGGGGCTCGACACTGAAGCTTTCTTT.

This clonotype has ten or more counts. DNA of the CDR3: TGTGCCAGCAGGGCGGGAGGGCCACCTGAGCAGTTCTTC. The encoded protein is CASRAGGPPEQFF. The chain is built from TRBV2 and TRBJ2-1; TRBD2 matches 9 bases. The germline V gene has CDR1 SNHLY and CDR2 FYNNEI. The CDR3 sequence is 13 residues long. Trimming at V came to 6 bases and at J to 9 bases, leaving 6 bases not matched to a gene.

This clonotype was seen many times. The chain is built from TRBV28 and TRBJ2-1; weak D call: TRBD1 (5 bases). Trimming took off 10 bases at V and 5 bases at J, with 12 bases between the two ends. Per the germline V gene, CDR1 is MDHEN and CDR2 is SYDVKM. The CDR3 extends over 12 amino acids. The CDR3 loop reads CAIKQGNNEQFF. The CDR3 DNA reads TGTGCCATCAAGCAGGGTAACAATGAGCAGTTCTTC.

The genes are TRBV7-9 and TRBJ2-5; 8 bases line up with TRBD1. CDR3 length: 12 amino acids. CDR1 SEHNR and CDR2 FQNEAQ come from the germline V gene (reference sequence). The ends lost 5 bases at V and 13 bases at J; junction bases unmatched: 9. The CDR3 spells CASSVTGGPSYF. CDR3 sequence (DNA): TGTGCCAGCAGCGTAACAGGGGGTCCCTCGTACTTC.

This clonotype was seen just once. J is TRBJ1-3 and V is TRBV11-2; possibly TRBD1 for D (5 bases). The length of the CDR3 is 17 residues. CDR1 and CDR2 (germline): SGHAT, FQNNGV. V was pared by 5 bases and J by 0 bases, with 17 bases between. Here the CDR3 reads CASSQEERGISGNTIYF. DNA of the CDR3: TGTGCCAGCAGCCAAGAAGAAAGGGGCATCTCTGGAAACACCATATATTTT. Full variable domain (rest looked up from reference TRBV11-2 and TRBJ1-3): EAGVAQSPRYKIIEKRQSVAFWCNPISGHATLYWYQQILGQGPKLLIQFQNNGVVDDSQLPKDRFSAERLKGVDSTLKIQPAKLEDSAVYLCASSQEERGISGNTIYFGEGSWLTVV.

In its sample, this clonotype was seen many times. V and J are TRBV7-9 and TRBJ2-3, with D tentatively TRBD2 (5 bases). The CDR3 has 15 residues. Trimming removed 1 base at V and 2 bases at J, with 10 bases between. CDR1 is SEHNR, CDR2 FQNEAQ, per germline (reference sequence). The CDR3 region is CASSLVSGFTDTQYF. CDR3 DNA sequence: TGTGCCAGCAGCTTAGTGTCGGGATTCACAGATACGCAGTATTTT.

This clonotype was counted many times. The chain employs TRBV28 and TRBJ1-1; D gene uncertain. There are 15 residues in the CDR3. Germline CDR1 MDHEN, CDR2 SYDVKM. V shed 5 bases and J shed 2 bases, with 15 bases lying between them. The CDR3 DNA reads as TGTGCCAGCAGTCCCAGTATCGTGGATAACACTGAAGCTTTCTTT. Translated, it gives CASSPSIVDNTEAFF.

The chain carries TRBV18 and TRBJ2-5; a weak D match, TRBD1 (7 bases). This CDR3 is 16 amino acids long. Germline V CDR1 and CDR2: KGHSH, LQKENI. Trimming stripped 1 base from V and 5 bases from J, with 17 bases between. This CDR3 is CASSPLLTGDFETQYF. Written as DNA, the CDR3 is TGTGCCAGCTCACCACTACTTACAGGGGACTTCGAGACCCAGTACTTC.

In this sample, this clonotype turned up many times. The chain carries TRBV28 and TRBJ2-5, with no clear D. Trimming cost V 4 bases and J 4 bases, with 19 bases left between them. The CDR3 totals 16 residues. Germline V gives CDR1 MDHEN, CDR2 SYDVKM. The CDR3 nucleotides are TGTGCCAGCAGTTCCCTGAGAACAGAGATCGGAGAGACCCAGTACTTC. Translating it yields CASSSLRTEIGETQYF. The complete variable domain, with remaining parts taken from reference TRBV28 and TRBJ2-5, reads DVKVTQSSRYLVKRTGEKVFLECVQDMDHENMFWYRQDPGLGLRLIYFSYDVKMKEKGDIPEGYSVSREKKERFSLILESASTNQTSMYLCASSSLRTEIGETQYFGPGTRLLVL.

This clonotype occurred a few times. The chain is built from TRBV7-9 and TRBJ1-2; D is ambiguous. CDR3 length equals 14 residues. Germline V gene sequence: CDR1 SEHNR, CDR2 FQNEAQ (reference sequence). V was shortened by 5 bases and J by 6 bases, with 16 bases between the two germline ends. As DNA, the CDR3 is TGTGCCAGCAGCCCGATCCCCCCTAGGGATGGCTACACCTTC. Translating gives CASSPIPPRDGYTF.

There are a few counts of this clonotype. The chain has TRBV11-2 and TRBJ2-7; TRBD2 agrees at 8 bases. V lost 7 bases and J lost 5; bases outside the gene matches: 10. The CDR3 extends over 14 amino acids. CDR1 is SGHAT and CDR2 is FQNNGV in the germline V gene. The CDR3 here is CASTRGGRRDEQYF. The CDR3 DNA reads TGTGCCAGCACCCGCGGCGGGAGGCGAGACGAGCAGTACTTC.